The sequence of this TCR beta chain was determined in a study of cytomegalovirus exposure and HLA in healthy donors. General study points: The classifier, whose performance was assessed in both the original and validation cohorts, reportedly diagnosed cytomegalovirus status with high specificity and sensitivity. Immune exposure information comprised only CMV serostatus. In a later analysis, several top co-occurrence clusters appeared linked to parvovirus B19, influenza, CMV and Epstein-Barr virus. In presence/absence analyses, roughly uniform sequencing depth across donors was assumed.

In the PCR, 60 Vbeta and 13 Jbeta primers were used. The protocol was immunoSEQ multiplex PCR, while the TCRdb copy is restricted to in-frame clones and leaves out a portion. This sample has around 180,000 clones, with roughly 85% found just once. Note on this clone: Its antigen is not identified.

The CDR3 has 15 amino acids. V lost 4 bases to trimming and J lost 6 bases, with 19 bases between them. Germline CDR1 and CDR2: SGDLS and YYNGEE. This TCR came from a middle-aged woman in good health and CMV-seronegative. V gene TRBV9 combines with J gene TRBJ1-1; possible D gene TRBD1, 5 bases. Sequencing was carried out using PBMCs. The CDR3 DNA sequence: TGTGCCAGCAGCTTCCTCTTGGGCTCGGGGGCTGAAGCTTTCTTT. Encoded protein: CASSFLLGSGAEAFF.